This TCR beta chain was identified in a study of blood T cell repertoires in COVID-19. This clone has just a few counts. The CDR3 has 16 residues. V lost 0 bases, J lost 1 base, and 5 bases stayed unmatched. CDR1 is MNHEY and CDR2 is SVGEGT in the germline V gene. Measured with immunoSEQ multiplex PCR; TCRdb has only the in-frame clones, and not every one. Of 130,000 or so clones in the sample, around four fifths were seen once. The chain joins TRBV6-2 or TRBV6-3 to TRBJ2-7, with 8 bases that match TRBD1. Sequencing used peripheral blood. This clonotype originated in a human donor in a cohort sampled during active COVID-19. In DNA, the CDR3 is TGTGCCAGCAGTTACTCTAGGGACAGGCCATCCTACGAGCAGTACTTC. Encoded protein: CASSYSRDRPSYEQYF.